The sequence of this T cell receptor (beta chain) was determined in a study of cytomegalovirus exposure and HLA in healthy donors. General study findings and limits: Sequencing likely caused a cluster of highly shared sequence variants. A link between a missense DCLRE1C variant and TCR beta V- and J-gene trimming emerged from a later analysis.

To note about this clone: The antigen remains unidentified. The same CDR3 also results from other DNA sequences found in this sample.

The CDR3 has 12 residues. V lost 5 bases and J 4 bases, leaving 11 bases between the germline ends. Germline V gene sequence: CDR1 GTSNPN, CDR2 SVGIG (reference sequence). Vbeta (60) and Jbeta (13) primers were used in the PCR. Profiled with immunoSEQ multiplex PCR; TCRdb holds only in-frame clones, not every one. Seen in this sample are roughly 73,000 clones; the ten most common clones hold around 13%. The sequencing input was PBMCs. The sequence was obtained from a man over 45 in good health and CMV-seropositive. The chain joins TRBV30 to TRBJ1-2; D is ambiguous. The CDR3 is CAWGGEVYGYTF. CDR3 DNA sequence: TGTGCCTGGGGTGGAGAGGTCTATGGCTACACCTTC.